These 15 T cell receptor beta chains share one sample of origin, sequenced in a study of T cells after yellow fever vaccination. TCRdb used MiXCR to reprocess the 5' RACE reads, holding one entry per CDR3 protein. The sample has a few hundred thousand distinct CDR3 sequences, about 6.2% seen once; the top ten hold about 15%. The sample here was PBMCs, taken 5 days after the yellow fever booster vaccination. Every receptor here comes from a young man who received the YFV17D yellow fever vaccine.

CDR3 coding DNA: TGTGCCTGGAGGCGCTTGACAGGTTCCTACGAGCAGTACTTC. It codes for CAWRRLTGSYEQYF. This chain uses TRBV30 with TRBJ2-7; D might be TRBD1 (6 bases). Trimming removed 3 bases at V and 1 base at J, with 13 bases between. Germline CDR1 reads GTSNPN; CDR2 reads SVGIG (reference sequence). The CDR3 is made up of 14 amino acids.

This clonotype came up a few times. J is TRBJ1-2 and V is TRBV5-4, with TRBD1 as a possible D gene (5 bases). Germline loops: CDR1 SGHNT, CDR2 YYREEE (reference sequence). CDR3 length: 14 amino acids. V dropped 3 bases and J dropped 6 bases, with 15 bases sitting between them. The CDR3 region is CASSSGTSANGYTF. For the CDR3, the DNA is TGTGCCAGCAGCTCCGGGACCTCGGCAAATGGCTACACCTTC. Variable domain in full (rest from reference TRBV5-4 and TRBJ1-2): ETGVTQSPTHLIKTRGQQVTLRCSSQSGHNTVSWYQQALGQGPQFIFQYYREEENGRGNFPPRFSGLQFPNYSSELNVNALELDDSALYLCASSSGTSANGYTFGSGTRLTVV.

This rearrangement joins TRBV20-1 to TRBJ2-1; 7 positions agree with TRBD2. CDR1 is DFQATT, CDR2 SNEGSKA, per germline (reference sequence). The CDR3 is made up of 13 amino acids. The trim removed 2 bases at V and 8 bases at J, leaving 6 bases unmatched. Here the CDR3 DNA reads TGCAGTGCTAGACCTACTAGCGATTATGAGCAGTTCTTC. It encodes CSARPTSDYEQFF.

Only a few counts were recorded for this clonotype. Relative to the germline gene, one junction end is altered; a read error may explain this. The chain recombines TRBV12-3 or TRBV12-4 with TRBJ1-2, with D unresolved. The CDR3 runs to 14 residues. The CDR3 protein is CASSLIETNYGYTF. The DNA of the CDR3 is TGTGCAAGCAGTTTGATTGAGACTAACTATGGCTACACCTTC.

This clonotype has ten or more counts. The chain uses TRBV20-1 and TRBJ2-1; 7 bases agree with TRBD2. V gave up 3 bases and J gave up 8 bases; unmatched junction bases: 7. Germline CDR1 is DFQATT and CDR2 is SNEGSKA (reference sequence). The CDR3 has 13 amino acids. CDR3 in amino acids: CSARVGAGDEQFF. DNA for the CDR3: TGCAGTGCTAGGGTAGGCGCGGGAGATGAGCAGTTCTTC.

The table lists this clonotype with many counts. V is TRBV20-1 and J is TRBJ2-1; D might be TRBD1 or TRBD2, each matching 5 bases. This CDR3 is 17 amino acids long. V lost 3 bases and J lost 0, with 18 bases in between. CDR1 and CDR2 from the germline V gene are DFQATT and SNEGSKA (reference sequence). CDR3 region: CSASSPGRPSSYNEQFF. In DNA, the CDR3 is TGCAGTGCTAGTTCCCCGGGGCGGCCCAGCTCCTACAATGAGCAGTTCTTC.

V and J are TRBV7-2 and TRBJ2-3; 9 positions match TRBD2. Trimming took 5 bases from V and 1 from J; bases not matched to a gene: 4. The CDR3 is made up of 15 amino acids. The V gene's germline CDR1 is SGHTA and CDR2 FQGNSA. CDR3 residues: CASSQREARTDTQYF. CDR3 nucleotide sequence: TGTGCCAGCAGCCAGCGGGAGGCACGCACAGATACGCAGTATTTT.

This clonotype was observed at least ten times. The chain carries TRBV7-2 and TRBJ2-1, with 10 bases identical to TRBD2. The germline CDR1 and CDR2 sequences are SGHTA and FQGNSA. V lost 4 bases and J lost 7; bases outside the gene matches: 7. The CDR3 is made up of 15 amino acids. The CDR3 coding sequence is TGTGCCAGCAGCTACCCGGGACTAGCGTTAAATGAGCAGTTCTTC. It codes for CASSYPGLALNEQFF.

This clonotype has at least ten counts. CDR3 nucleotides: TGTGCCAGCAGTTCCGGGACAGGGGGGTACTATGGCTACACCTTC. Its protein product is CASSSGTGGYYGYTF. The gene calls are TRBV2 and TRBJ1-2, with 11 bases that match TRBD1. V was clipped by 5 bases and J by 3 bases; unmatched bases: 5. Germline lookup yields CDR1 SNHLY and CDR2 FYNNEI. This CDR3 region has 15 residues.

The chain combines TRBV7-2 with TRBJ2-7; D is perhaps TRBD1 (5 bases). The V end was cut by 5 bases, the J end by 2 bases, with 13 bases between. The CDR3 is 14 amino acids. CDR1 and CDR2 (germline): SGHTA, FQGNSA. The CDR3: CASSERPGTYEQYF. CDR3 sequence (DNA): TGTGCCAGCAGCGAAAGGCCAGGGACCTACGAGCAGTACTTC.

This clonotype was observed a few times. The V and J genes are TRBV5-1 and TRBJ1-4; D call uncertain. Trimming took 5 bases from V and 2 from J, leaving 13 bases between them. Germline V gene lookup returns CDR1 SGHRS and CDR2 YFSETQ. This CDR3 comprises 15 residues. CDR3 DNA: TGCGCCAGCAGTTCCCAAGGTTCGACTAATGAAAAACTGTTTTTT. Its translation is CASSSQGSTNEKLFF. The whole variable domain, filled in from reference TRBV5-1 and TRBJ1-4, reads KAGVTQTPRYLIKTRGQQVTLSCSPISGHRSVSWYQQTPGQGLQFLFEYFSETQRNKGNFPGRFSGRQFSNSRSEMNVSTLELGDSALYLCASSSQGSTNEKLFFGSGTQLSVL.

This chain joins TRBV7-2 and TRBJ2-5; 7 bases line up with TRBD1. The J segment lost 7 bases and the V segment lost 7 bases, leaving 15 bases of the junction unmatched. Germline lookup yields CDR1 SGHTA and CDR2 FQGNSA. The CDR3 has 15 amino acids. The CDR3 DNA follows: TGTGCCAGCACCTCCACGCCAGGGGGATGGGGGACCCAGTACTTC. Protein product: CASTSTPGGWGTQYF.

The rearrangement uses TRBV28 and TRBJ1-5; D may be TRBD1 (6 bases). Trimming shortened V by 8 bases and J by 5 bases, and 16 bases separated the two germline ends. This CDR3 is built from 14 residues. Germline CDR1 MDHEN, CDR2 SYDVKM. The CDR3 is CASGGWGGHQPQHF. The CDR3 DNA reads TGTGCCAGCGGGGGCTGGGGTGGGCATCAGCCCCAGCATTTT.

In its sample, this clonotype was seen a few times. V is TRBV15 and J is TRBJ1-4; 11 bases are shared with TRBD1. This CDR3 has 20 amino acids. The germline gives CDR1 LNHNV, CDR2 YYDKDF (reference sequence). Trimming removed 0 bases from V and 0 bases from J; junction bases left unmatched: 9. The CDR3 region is CATSRDRGQGGSATNEKLFF. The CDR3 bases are TGTGCCACCAGCAGAGATAGGGGACAGGGGGGGAGTGCAACTAATGAAAAACTGTTTTTT.

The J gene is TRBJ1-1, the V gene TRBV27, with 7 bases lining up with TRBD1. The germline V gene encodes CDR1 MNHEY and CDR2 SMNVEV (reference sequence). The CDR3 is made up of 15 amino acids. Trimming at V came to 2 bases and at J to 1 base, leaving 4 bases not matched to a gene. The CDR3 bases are TGTGCCAGCAGTTTAGGGGACAGTTCGAACACTGAAGCTTTCTTT. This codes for CASSLGDSSNTEAFF.